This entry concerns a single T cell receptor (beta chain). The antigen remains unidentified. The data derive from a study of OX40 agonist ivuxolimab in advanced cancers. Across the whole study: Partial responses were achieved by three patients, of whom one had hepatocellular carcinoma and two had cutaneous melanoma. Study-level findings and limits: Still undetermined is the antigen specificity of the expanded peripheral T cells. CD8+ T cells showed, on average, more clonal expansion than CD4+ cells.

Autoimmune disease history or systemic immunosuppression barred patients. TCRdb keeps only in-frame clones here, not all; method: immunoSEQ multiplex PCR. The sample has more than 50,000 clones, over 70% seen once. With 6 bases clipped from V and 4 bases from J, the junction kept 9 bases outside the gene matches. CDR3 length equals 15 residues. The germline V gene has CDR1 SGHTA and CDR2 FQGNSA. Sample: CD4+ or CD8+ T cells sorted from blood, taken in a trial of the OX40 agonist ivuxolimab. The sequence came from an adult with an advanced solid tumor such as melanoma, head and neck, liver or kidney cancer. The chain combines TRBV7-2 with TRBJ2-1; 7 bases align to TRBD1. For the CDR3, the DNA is TGTGCCAGCAGTTCCCCGGGACAGTTGTACAATGAGCAGTTCTTC. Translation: CASSSPGQLYNEQFF.